This entry features one T cell receptor (beta chain) sequence. The ends lost 2 bases at V and 4 bases at J; junction bases unmatched: 3. Germline assignment: CDR1 MNHEY and CDR2 SVGAGI. The CDR3 covers 15 residues. The sample comes from a study of T cell changes during pregnancy in multiple sclerosis. This table comes from immunoSEQ multiplex PCR, and its TCRdb copy is limited to in-frame clones, with some not included. The data show around 56,000 clones, roughly nine tenths seen once. Sequenced material: CD4+ T cells from peripheral blood mononuclear cells, taken in the third trimester of pregnancy. The chain joins TRBV6-5 to TRBJ2-1; 9 bases line up with TRBD2. This TCR derives from a female donor with multiple sclerosis, enrolled in a pregnancy study. The CDR3 DNA reads as TGTGCCAGCAGTTACGCCCTAGCGGGGTACAATGAGCAGTTCTTC. It encodes CASSYALAGYNEQFF.